The rows below give T cell receptor beta chains drawn from one sample of a study of blood T cells in healthy people across ages. TCRdb called the 5' RACE reads again in MiXCR, with one record for every CDR3 protein. The sample consists of around 1,800,000 distinct CDR3 sequences, roughly two fifths of them appearing once. The sequenced sample consisted of blood. These receptors were obtained from a human donor in good health. The CDR3 runs from the conserved cysteine through the conserved F or W. The D gene is left open where the match is weak. Only some rows state a clone size, as once, few, many or a class for expanded clones.

>NA|TRBV21-1|NA|19|TRBJ2-1
CASSKKVITNRVGYNEQFF
TGTGCCAGCAGCAAAAAAGTCATCACTAACAGGGTAGGATACAATGAGCAGTTCTTC
>NA|TRBV28|TRBD2|13|TRBJ2-7
CASRIAGVGEQYF
TGTGCCAGCAGGATAGCGGGAGTCGGCGAGCAGTACTTC
>NA|TRBV18|TRBD1|15|TRBJ2-7
CASSPSTGLASEQYF
TGTGCCAGCTCACCCTCGACAGGGCTAGCATCCGAGCAGTACTTC
>NA|TRBV6-2/TRBV6-3|NA|15|TRBJ2-1
CASSYSSTGKDEQFF
TGTGCCAGCAGTTACTCATCAACAGGGAAGGATGAGCAGTTCTTC
>many|TRBV7-9|NA|11|TRBJ2-3
CASSSGLPKYF
TGTGCCAGCAGCTCGGGACTTCCCAAGTATTTT
>NA|TRBV12-3/TRBV12-4|NA|14|TRBJ1-6
CASSFRTGASPLHF
TGTGCCAGCAGTTTCCGTACGGGTGCTTCACCCCTCCACTTT
>few|TRBV7-2|NA|16|TRBJ2-7
CASSPQGLPFTYEQYF
TGTGCCAGCAGCCCCCAGGGGCTCCCTTTCACCTACGAGCAGTACTTC
>NA|TRBV6-4|TRBD1|15|TRBJ2-3
CASREQGAQTDTQYF
TGTGCCAGCAGAGAACAGGGGGCGCAGACAGATACGCAGTATTTT
>NA|TRBV2|NA|16|TRBJ2-4
CASSGLTTLAKNIQYF
TGTGCCAGCAGTGGCTTAACTACTCTAGCCAAAAACATTCAGTACTTC
>NA|TRBV11-2|NA|15|TRBJ1-2
CASSRIATTGHHYTF
TGTGCCAGCAGCCGTATTGCCACAACAGGGCACCACTACACCTTC
>NA|TRBV27|TRBD1|16|TRBJ1-2
CASSSGQGRGYYGYTF
TGTGCCAGCAGTTCCGGACAGGGAAGAGGCTACTATGGCTACACCTTC
>NA|TRBV6-2/TRBV6-3|NA|16|TRBJ2-1
CASSYSGPESYNEQFF
TGTGCCAGCAGTTACTCCGGGCCGGAGTCCTACAATGAGCAGTTCTTC
>NA|TRBV4-1|NA|14|TRBJ1-2
CASSQDPVTYGYAF
TGTGCCAGCAGCCAAGATCCGGTGACCTATGGCTACGCCTTC
>NA|TRBV20-1|NA|11|TRBJ1-2
CSAPIDYGYTF
TGCAGTGCCCCGATAGACTATGGCTACACCTTC
>NA|TRBV7-2|NA|15|TRBJ2-3
CASSLETGGTDTQYF
TGTGCCAGCAGCTTAGAGACGGGGGGCACAGATACGCAGTATTTT
>NA|TRBV28|NA|11|TRBJ1-1
CASNSYTEAFF
TGTGCCAGCAACTCTTACACTGAAGCTTTCTTT
>few|TRBV19|NA|12|TRBJ1-1
CASSIAPAEAFF
TGTGCCAGTAGTATTGCGCCCGCTGAAGCTTTCTTT
>NA|TRBV4-3|NA|16|TRBJ1-2
CASSQVIRGSRYGYTF
TGCGCCAGCAGCCAAGTTATCAGAGGCTCGAGGTATGGCTACACCTTC
>NA|TRBV12-3/TRBV12-4|NA|13|TRBJ2-5
CASRLQGGETQYF
TGTGCCAGCAGGCTACAGGGTGGAGAGACCCAGTACTTC
>few|TRBV6-6|NA|14|TRBJ1-2
CASSSWGPEWGYTF
TGTGCCAGCAGTTCTTGGGGGCCGGAGTGGGGCTACACCTTC
>NA|TRBV20-1|NA|15|TRBJ2-7
CSATDPGLDAYEQYF
TGCAGTGCTACGGACCCAGGACTCGACGCCTACGAGCAGTACTTC
>NA|TRBV7-3|NA|15|TRBJ2-3
CASSLTDGLTDTQYF
TGTGCCAGCAGCTTAACGGACGGTCTCACAGATACGCAGTATTTT
>NA|TRBV10-2|NA|13|TRBJ1-2
CASGREEDYGYTF
TGCGCCAGCGGAAGGGAAGAGGACTATGGCTACACCTTC
>NA|TRBV7-8|NA|15|TRBJ1-6
CASSLDRQGNSPLHF
TGTGCCAGCAGCTTAGATCGCCAGGGCAATTCACCCCTCCACTTT
>few|TRBV6-2/TRBV6-3|TRBD1|15|TRBJ2-3
CASRRWDRSSDTQYF
TGTGCCAGCAGAAGATGGGACAGGAGTTCAGATACGCAGTATTTT
>NA|TRBV5-1|NA|14|TRBJ2-5
CASSVGQWQETQYF
TGCGCCAGCAGCGTAGGACAGTGGCAAGAGACCCAGTACTTC
>NA|TRBV28|NA|14|TRBJ2-7
CASSATSRGYEQYF
TGTGCCAGCAGTGCGACTAGCAGGGGATACGAGCAGTACTTC
>NA|TRBV28|NA|13|TRBJ2-5
CASSTSRRETQYF
TGTGCCAGCAGTACCTCGAGAAGGGAGACCCAGTACTTC
>few|TRBV7-2|NA|17|TRBJ1-5
CASSLGSTAQSNQPQHF
TGTGCCAGCAGCTTAGGGTCCACAGCGCAGAGCAATCAGCCCCAGCATTTT
>NA|TRBV12-3/TRBV12-4|NA|14|TRBJ2-7
CASSDRLQSSEQYF
TGTGCCAGCAGTGACAGGCTGCAATCAAGCGAGCAGTACTTC
>NA|TRBV29-1|NA|12|TRBJ2-5
CSAGRVQETQYF
TGCAGCGCAGGACGGGTCCAAGAGACCCAGTACTTC
>NA|TRBV20-1|TRBD2|18|TRBJ2-5
CSALSSGGFRVGPETQYF
TGCAGTGCTCTATCTAGCGGGGGCTTTCGAGTGGGGCCTGAGACCCAGTACTTC
>NA|TRBV13|TRBD2|16|TRBJ2-3
CASSLTSGGYTDTRYF
TGTGCCAGCAGCTTAACTAGCGGGGGATACACAGATACGCGGTATTTT
>few|TRBV4-3|NA|13|TRBJ1-2
CASSQDWKGGYTF
TGCGCCAGCAGCCAAGATTGGAAGGGGGGCTACACCTTC
>NA|TRBV20-1|NA|15|TRBJ2-1
CSARDTAGAGDEQFF
TGCAGTGCTAGAGATACCGCGGGGGCGGGCGATGAGCAGTTCTTC
>many|TRBV6-5|NA|14|TRBJ2-7
CASSYSGRAYEQYF
TGTGCCAGCAGTTACTCGGGACGAGCCTACGAGCAGTACTTC
>few|TRBV28|TRBD1|14|TRBJ1-2
CASRQGTADYGYTF
TGTGCCAGCAGACAAGGGACAGCGGATTATGGCTACACCTTC
>NA|TRBV5-1|NA|14|TRBJ2-1
CASKQRSSYNEQFF
TGCGCCAGCAAGCAGCGAAGCTCCTACAATGAGCAGTTCTTC